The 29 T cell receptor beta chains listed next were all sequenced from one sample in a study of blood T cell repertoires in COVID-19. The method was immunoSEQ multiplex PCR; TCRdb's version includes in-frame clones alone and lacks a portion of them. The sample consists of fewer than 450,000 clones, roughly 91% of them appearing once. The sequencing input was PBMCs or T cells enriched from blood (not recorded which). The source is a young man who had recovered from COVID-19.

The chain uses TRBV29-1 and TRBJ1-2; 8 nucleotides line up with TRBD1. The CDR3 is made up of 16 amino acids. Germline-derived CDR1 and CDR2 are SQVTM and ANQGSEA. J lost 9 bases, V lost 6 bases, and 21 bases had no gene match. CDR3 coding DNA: TGCAGCGTCCCAGGCGACGACAGGGGAGACGTCGGCAGCTACACCTTC. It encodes CSVPGDDRGDVGSYTF.

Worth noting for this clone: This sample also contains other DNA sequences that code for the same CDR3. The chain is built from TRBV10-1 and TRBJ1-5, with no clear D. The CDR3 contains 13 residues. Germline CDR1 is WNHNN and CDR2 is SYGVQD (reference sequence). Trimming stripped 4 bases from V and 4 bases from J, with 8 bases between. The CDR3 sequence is CASSGQVNQPQHF. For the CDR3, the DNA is TGCGCCAGCAGTGGACAAGTGAATCAGCCCCAGCATTTT.

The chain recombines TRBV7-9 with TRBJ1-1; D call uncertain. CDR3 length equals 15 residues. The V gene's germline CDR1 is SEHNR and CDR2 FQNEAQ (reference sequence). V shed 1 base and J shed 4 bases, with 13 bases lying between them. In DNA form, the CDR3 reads TGTGCCAGCAGCTTAGTGCAGGCAAAGACCACTGAAGCTTTCTTT. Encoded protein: CASSLVQAKTTEAFF.

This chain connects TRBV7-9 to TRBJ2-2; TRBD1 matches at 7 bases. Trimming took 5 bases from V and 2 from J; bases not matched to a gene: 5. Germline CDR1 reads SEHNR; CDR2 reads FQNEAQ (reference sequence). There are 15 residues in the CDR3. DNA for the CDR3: TGTGCCAGCAGCCCCGGACAGGTCAACACCGGGGAGCTGTTTTTT. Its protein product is CASSPGQVNTGELFF.

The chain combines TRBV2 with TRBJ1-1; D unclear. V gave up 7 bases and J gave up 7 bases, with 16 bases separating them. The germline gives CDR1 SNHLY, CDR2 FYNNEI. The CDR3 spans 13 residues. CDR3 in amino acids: CASTPFVAVEAFF. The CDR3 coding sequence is TGTGCCAGCACCCCATTTGTCGCGGTTGAAGCTTTCTTT.

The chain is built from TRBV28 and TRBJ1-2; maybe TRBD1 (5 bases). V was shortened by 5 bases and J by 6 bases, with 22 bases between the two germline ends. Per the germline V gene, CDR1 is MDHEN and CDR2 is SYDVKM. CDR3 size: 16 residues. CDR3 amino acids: CASSSRVTHRTNGYTF. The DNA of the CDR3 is TGTGCCAGCAGTAGCAGGGTTACCCACCGCACGAATGGCTACACCTTC.

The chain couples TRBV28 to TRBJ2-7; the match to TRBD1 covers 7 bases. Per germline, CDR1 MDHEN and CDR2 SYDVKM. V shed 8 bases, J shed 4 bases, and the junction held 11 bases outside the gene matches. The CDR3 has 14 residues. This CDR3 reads CASGSRQGRYEQYF. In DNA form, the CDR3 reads TGTGCCAGCGGATCGCGACAGGGTCGGTACGAGCAGTACTTC.

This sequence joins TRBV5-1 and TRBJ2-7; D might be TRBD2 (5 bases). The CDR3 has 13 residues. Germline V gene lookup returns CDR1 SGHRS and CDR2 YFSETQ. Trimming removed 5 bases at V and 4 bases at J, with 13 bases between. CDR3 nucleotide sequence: TGCGCCAGCAGATCAGCGGCCTCTTACGAGCAGTACTTC. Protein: CASRSAASYEQYF.

The CDR3 sequence is CATSRDPLWTSGGTDTQYF. The DNA for the CDR3 is TGTGCCACCAGCAGAGATCCCCTCTGGACTAGCGGGGGGACAGATACGCAGTATTTT. This chain links TRBV15 with TRBJ2-3; 14 nucleotides match TRBD2. Trimming took 0 bases from V and 3 from J; bases not matched to a gene: 8. Germline CDR1 reads LNHNV; CDR2 reads YYDKDF (reference sequence). The CDR3 sequence is 19 residues long.

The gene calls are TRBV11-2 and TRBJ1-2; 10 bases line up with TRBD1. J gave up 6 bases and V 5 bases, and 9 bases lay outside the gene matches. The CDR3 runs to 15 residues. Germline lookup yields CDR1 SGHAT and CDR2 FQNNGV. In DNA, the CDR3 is TGTGCCAGCAGCCCCAGACAGGGGGCCCCCCATGGCTACACCTTC. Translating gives CASSPRQGAPHGYTF.

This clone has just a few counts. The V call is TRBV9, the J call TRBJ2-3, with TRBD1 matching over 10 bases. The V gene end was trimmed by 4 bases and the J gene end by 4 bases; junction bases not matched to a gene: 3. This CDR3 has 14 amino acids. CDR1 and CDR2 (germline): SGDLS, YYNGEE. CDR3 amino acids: CASSSTGGPDTQYF. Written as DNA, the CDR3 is TGTGCCAGCAGCTCGACAGGGGGCCCAGATACGCAGTATTTT.

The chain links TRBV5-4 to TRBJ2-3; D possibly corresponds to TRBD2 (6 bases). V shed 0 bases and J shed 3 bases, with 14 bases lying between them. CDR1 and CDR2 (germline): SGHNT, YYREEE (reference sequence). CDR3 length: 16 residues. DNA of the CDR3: TGTGCCAGCAGCTTGGGGCCGGGAGAAGGGACAGATACGCAGTATTTT. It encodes CASSLGPGEGTDTQYF. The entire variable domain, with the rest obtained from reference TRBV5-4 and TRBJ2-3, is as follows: ETGVTQSPTHLIKTRGQQVTLRCSSQSGHNTVSWYQQALGQGPQFIFQYYREEENGRGNFPPRFSGLQFPNYSSELNVNALELDDSALYLCASSLGPGEGTDTQYFGPGTRLTVL.

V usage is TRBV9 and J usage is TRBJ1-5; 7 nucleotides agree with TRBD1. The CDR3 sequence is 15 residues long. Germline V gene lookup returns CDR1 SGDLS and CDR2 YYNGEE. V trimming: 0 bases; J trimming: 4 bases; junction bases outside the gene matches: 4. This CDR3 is CASSVGRGQNQPQHF. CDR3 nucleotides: TGTGCCAGCAGCGTAGGTAGGGGGCAGAATCAGCCCCAGCATTTT. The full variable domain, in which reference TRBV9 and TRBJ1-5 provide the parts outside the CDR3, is DSGVTQTPKHLITATGQRVTLRCSPRSGDLSVYWYQQSLDQGLQFLIQYYNGEERAKGNILERFSAQQFPDLHSELNLSSLELGDSALYFCASSVGRGQNQPQHFGDGTRLSIL.

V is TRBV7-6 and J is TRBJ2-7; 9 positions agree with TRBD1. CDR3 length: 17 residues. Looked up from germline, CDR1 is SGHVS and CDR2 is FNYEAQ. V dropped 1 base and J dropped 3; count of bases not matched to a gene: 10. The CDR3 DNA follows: TGTGCCAGCAGCTTAGAGGCCGGGGGACAGGGATTCTACGAGCAGTACTTC. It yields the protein CASSLEAGGQGFYEQYF.

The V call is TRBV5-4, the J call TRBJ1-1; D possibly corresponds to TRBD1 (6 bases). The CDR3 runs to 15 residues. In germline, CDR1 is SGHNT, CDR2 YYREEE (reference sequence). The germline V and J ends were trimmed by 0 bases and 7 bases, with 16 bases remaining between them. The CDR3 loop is CASSLASGVKGEAFF. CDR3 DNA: TGTGCCAGCAGCTTGGCCTCAGGGGTGAAGGGTGAAGCTTTCTTT.

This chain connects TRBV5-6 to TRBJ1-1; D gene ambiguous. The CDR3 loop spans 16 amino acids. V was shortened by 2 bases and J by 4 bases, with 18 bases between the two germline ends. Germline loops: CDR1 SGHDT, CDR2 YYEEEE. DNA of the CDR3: TGTGCCAGCAGCTTTCTTTCGGGGAGGGCCGCCACTGAAGCTTTCTTT. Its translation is CASSFLSGRAATEAFF.

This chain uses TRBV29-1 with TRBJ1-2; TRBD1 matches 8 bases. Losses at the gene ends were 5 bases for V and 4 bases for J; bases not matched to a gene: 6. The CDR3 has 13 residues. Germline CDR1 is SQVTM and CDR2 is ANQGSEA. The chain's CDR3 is CSVRRGPSYGYTF. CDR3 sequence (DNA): TGCAGCGTTCGCAGGGGGCCAAGCTATGGCTACACCTTC.

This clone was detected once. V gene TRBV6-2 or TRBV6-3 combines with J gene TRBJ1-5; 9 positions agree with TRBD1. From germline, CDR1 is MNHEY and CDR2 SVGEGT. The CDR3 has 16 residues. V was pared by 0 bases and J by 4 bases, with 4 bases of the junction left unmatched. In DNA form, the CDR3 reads TGTGCCAGCAGTTACTCCGGGACAGGGAGGAATCAGCCCCAGCATTTT. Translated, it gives CASSYSGTGRNQPQHF.

CDR3: CASSLMNVAGTGELFF. In DNA, the CDR3 is TGTGCCAGCAGCTTAATGAACGTCGCCGGGACCGGGGAGCTGTTTTTT. The chain couples TRBV7-3 to TRBJ2-2; no reliable D call. Trimming took 1 base from V and 5 from J, leaving 14 bases between them. CDR3 length: 16 amino acids. Germline CDR1 reads SGHTA; CDR2 reads FQGTGA. The full variable domain, with the rest looked up from reference TRBV7-3 and TRBJ2-2, is GAGVSQTPSNKVTEKGKYVELRCDPISGHTALYWYRQSLGQGPEFLIYFQGTGAADDSGLPNDRFFAVRPEGSVSTLKIQRTERGDSAVYLCASSLMNVAGTGELFFGEGSRLTVL.

In DNA, the CDR3 is TGTGCCACACATACTTCAGGTGCGGGCTACACCTTC. Translating gives CATHTSGAGYTF. The chain joins TRBV19 to TRBJ1-2; D uncertain. From germline, CDR1 is LNHDA and CDR2 SQIVND (reference sequence). The CDR3 length is 12 residues. Trimming removed 10 bases at V and 8 bases at J, with 17 bases between. Variable domain in full (rest from reference TRBV19 and TRBJ1-2): DGGITQSPKYLFRKEGQNVTLSCEQNLNHDAMYWYRQDPGQGLRLIYYSQIVNDFQKGDIAEGYSVSREKKESFPLTVTSAQKNPTAFYLCATHTSGAGYTFGSGTRLTVV.

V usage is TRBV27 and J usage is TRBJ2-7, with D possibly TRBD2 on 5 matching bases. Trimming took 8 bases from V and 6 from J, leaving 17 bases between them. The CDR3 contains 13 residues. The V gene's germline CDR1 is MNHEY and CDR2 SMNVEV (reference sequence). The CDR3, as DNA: TGTGCCAGCGGACTGGACGTGCTAGGCGAGCAGTACTTC. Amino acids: CASGLDVLGEQYF.

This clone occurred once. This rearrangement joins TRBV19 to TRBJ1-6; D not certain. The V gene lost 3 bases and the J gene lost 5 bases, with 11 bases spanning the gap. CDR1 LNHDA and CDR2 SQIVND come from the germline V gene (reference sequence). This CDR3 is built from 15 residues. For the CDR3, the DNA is TGTGCCAGTAGTATGCGGGCAGTCAATAATTCACCCCTCCACTTT. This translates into CASSMRAVNNSPLHF.

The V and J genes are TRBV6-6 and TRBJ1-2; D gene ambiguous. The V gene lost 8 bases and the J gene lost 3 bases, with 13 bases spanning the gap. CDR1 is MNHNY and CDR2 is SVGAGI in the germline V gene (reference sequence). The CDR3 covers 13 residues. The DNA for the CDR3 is TGTGCCAGCGCCCTCGGGAGAGACTATGGCTACACCTTC. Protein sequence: CASALGRDYGYTF.

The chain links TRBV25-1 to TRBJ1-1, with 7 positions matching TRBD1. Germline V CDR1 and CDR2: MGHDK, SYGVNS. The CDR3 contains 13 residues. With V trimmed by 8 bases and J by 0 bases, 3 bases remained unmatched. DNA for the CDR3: TGTGCCAGCCAGGGACAGATGAACACTGAAGCTTTCTTT. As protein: CASQGQMNTEAFF.

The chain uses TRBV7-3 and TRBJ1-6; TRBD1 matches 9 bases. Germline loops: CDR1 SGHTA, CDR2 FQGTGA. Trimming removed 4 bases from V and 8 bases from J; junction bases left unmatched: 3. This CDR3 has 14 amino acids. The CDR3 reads CASSWTGVDSPLHF. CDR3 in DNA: TGTGCCAGCAGCTGGACAGGGGTTGATTCACCCCTCCACTTT.

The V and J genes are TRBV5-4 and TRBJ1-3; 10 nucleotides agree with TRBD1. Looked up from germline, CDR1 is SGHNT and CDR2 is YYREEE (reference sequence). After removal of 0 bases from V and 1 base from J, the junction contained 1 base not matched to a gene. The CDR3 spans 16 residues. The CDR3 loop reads CASSLAGQGSGNTIYF. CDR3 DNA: TGTGCCAGCAGCTTGGCGGGACAGGGGTCTGGAAACACCATATATTTT. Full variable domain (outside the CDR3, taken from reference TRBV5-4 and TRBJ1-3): ETGVTQSPTHLIKTRGQQVTLRCSSQSGHNTVSWYQQALGQGPQFIFQYYREEENGRGNFPPRFSGLQFPNYSSELNVNALELDDSALYLCASSLAGQGSGNTIYFGEGSWLTVV.

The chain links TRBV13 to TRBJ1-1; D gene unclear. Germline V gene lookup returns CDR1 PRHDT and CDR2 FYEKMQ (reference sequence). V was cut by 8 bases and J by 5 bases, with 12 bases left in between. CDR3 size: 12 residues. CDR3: CASEFGGTEAFF. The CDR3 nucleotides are TGTGCCAGCGAATTTGGCGGGACTGAAGCTTTCTTT.

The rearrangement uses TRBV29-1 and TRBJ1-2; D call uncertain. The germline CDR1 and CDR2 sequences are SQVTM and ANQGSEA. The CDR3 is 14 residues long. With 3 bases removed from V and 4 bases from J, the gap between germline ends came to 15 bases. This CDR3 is CSVDNRGAVYGYTF. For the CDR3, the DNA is TGCAGCGTTGATAACCGGGGAGCCGTCTATGGCTACACCTTC.

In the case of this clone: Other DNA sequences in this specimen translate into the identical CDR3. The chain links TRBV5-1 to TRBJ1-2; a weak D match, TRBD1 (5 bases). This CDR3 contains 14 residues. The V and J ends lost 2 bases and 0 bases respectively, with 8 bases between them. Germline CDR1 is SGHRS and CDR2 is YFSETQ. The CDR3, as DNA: TGCGCCAGCAGCTTCGGGGGAGCTAACTATGGCTACACCTTC. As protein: CASSFGGANYGYTF.